This T cell receptor (beta chain) comes out of a study of T cell responses to AZD1222 COVID-19 vaccine. At the level of the study: Timing groups of about 4 and about 12 weeks for second doses were pooled. Overall study results and limits: Baseline seropositivity characterized only a handful of AZD1222 recipients. Donors in the cohort were predominantly white British and more often female, and clonal diversity was possibly underestimated.

TCRdb's copy holds only in-frame clones and misses some; the assay was immunoSEQ multiplex PCR. The repertoire consists of 150,000 to 200,000 clones, with around nine tenths occurring once and the leading ten covering over 1.2%. With 9 bases removed from V and 4 bases from J, the gap between germline ends came to 12 bases. The CDR3 has 12 amino acids. Germline-derived CDR1 and CDR2 are MNHEY and SVGAGI. This clone was counted between two and nine times. Its antigen is not known. This sample comprised peripheral blood, obtained on day 0 of AZD1222 vaccination. The receptor's source is an adult in good health. The V gene is TRBV6-5, the J gene TRBJ1-2, with D uncertain. The chain's CDR3 is CASRPALYGYTF. As DNA, the CDR3 is TGTGCCAGTCGTCCGGCCCTCTATGGCTACACCTTC.